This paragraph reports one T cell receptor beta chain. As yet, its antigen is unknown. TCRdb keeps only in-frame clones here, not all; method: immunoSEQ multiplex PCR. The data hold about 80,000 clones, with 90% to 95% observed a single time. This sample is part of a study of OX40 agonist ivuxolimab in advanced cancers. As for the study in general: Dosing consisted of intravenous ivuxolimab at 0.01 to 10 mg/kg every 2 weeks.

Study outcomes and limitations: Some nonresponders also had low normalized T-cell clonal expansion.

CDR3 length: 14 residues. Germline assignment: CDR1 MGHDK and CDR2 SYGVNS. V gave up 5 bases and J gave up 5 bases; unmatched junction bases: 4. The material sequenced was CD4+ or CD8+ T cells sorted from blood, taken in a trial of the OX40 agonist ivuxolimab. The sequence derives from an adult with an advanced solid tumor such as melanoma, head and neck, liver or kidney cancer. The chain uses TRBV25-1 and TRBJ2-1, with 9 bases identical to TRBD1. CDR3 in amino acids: CASSPGQGNNEQFF. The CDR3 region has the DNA TGTGCCAGCAGTCCGGGACAGGGAAACAATGAGCAGTTCTTC.